These 15 T cell receptor beta chains were sequenced from one sample in a study of CD8+CD57+ T cells in acquired aplastic anemia. Profiles of TCR beta VDJ and CDR3 were generated from a genomic DNA template. TCRdb ran MiXCR on the reads and lists one entry per CDR3 protein. Found here are about 190,000 distinct CDR3 sequences, over 60% of them singletons; the top ten hold roughly 46%. Sequencing was carried out using sorted CD4+, CD8+, or CD8+CD57+ T cells (not recorded which) from PBMCs. The receptor set was obtained from a human donor with severe aplastic anemia or a healthy control (not recorded which).

This clonotype was observed many times. The chain links TRBV6-5 to TRBJ2-6; D may match TRBD1 or TRBD2 (5 bases each). Germline lookup yields CDR1 MNHEY and CDR2 SVGAGI. The length of the CDR3 is 16 residues. V shed 0 bases and J shed 0 bases, with 6 bases lying between them. DNA for the CDR3: TGTGCCAGCAGTTACTCTGGGGGCTCTGGGGCCAACGTCCTGACTTTC. Protein product: CASSYSGGSGANVLTF.

The chain joins TRBV7-8 to TRBJ2-3, with unresolved D. The CDR3 loop spans 15 amino acids. Per the germline V gene, CDR1 is SGHVS and CDR2 is FQNEAQ. Trimming pared 1 base from V and 1 base from J, leaving 9 bases between. The CDR3 DNA sequence: TGTGCCAGCAGCTTAGTCGACGGGCGCACAGATACGCAGTATTTT. It is translated as CASSLVDGRTDTQYF.

CDR3 in DNA: TGTGCCAGCAGTCCTTCGGGACATCGTAATTCACCCCTCCACTTT. Its translation is CASSPSGHRNSPLHF. The rearrangement links TRBV12-3 or TRBV12-4 to TRBJ1-6; D might be TRBD1 (6 bases). The CDR3 has 15 amino acids. V was pared by 5 bases and J by 6 bases, with 14 bases between.

This clonotype appeared a single time. This chain links TRBV15 with TRBJ2-5; no firm D call. This CDR3 has 13 residues. Germline CDR1 is LNHNV and CDR2 is YYDKDF (reference sequence). Trimming removed 0 bases from V and 4 bases from J, with 6 bases in between. The DNA of the CDR3 is TGTGCCACCAGCAGAGACAACCCAGAGACCCAGTACTTC. Encoded protein: CATSRDNPETQYF.

The chain joins TRBV6-4 to TRBJ2-3; 9 nucleotides agree with TRBD2. Looked up from germline, CDR1 is MRHNA and CDR2 is SNTAGT. The trim removed 11 bases at V and 4 bases at J, leaving 10 bases unmatched. The CDR3 is 14 amino acids. The CDR3: CAEIAGAGPDTQYF. CDR3 coding DNA: TGTGCCGAAATAGCGGGGGCCGGGCCAGATACGCAGTATTTT.

The chain is built from TRBV5-6 and TRBJ2-4; D gene uncertain. This CDR3 region has 12 residues. Per germline, CDR1 SGHDT and CDR2 YYEEEE. Deletions cut 4 bases from V and 9 bases from J, with 11 bases between. The CDR3, as DNA: TGTGCCAGCAGCGGGCAGTCGGGCATTCAGTACTTC. This gives the protein CASSGQSGIQYF.

The rearrangement links TRBV2 to TRBJ2-7; D ambiguous. V dropped 4 bases and J dropped 2 bases, with 9 bases sitting between them. The CDR3 has 13 amino acids. The germline V gene has CDR1 SNHLY and CDR2 FYNNEI. The chain's CDR3 is CASSAGVAYEQYF. CDR3 bases: TGTGCCAGCAGTGCCGGAGTGGCCTACGAGCAGTACTTC.

V gene TRBV7-3 combines with J gene TRBJ2-7, with TRBD1 as a possible D gene (6 bases). The V end was cut by 5 bases, the J end by 6 bases, with 14 bases between. CDR1 is SGHTA and CDR2 is FQGTGA in the germline V gene. The CDR3 is made up of 13 amino acids. The CDR3 reads CASSPPARGEQYF. The CDR3 DNA is TGTGCCAGCAGCCCCCCGGCCAGGGGCGAGCAGTACTTC.

This clonotype came up once. The chain employs TRBV24-1 and TRBJ1-5; 9 nucleotides align to TRBD1. The trim removed 5 bases at V and 0 bases at J, leaving 4 bases unmatched. Per the germline V gene, CDR1 is KGHDR and CDR2 is SFDVKD. The CDR3 spans 16 residues. For the CDR3, the DNA is TGTGCCACCAGTGTTGCGGGACAGGGTAGCAATCAGCCCCAGCATTTT. This gives the protein CATSVAGQGSNQPQHF.

CDR3 loop: CASSWRWRGGEYEQYF. Written as DNA, the CDR3 is TGTGCCAGCAGCTGGAGGTGGCGGGGGGGTGAGTACGAGCAGTACTTC. This chain joins TRBV5-4 and TRBJ2-7; 9 bases agree with TRBD2. Germline V CDR1 and CDR2: SGHNT, YYREEE (reference sequence). The J segment lost 4 bases and the V segment lost 3 bases, leaving 11 bases of the junction unmatched. The CDR3 consists of 16 residues.

The J gene is TRBJ2-7, the V gene TRBV15; 10 bases fit TRBD2. This CDR3 comprises 15 residues. Unmatched junction bases numbered 4, after V lost 1 base and J lost 4 bases. The germline V gene has CDR1 LNHNV and CDR2 YYDKDF (reference sequence). CDR3 sequence reads: CATSRVGSGGYEQYF. Here the CDR3 DNA reads TGTGCCACCAGCAGAGTGGGTAGCGGGGGGTACGAGCAGTACTTC.

The CDR3 here is CASSQGGDYGSPLHF. The CDR3 DNA reads as TGTGCCAGCAGCCAAGGGGGGGATTATGGATCACCCCTCCACTTT. The chain combines TRBV2 with TRBJ1-6; weak D call: TRBD1 (6 bases). Trimming cost V 6 bases and J 10 bases, with 19 bases left between them. In germline, CDR1 is SNHLY, CDR2 FYNNEI. This CDR3 contains 15 residues.

The V and J genes are TRBV29-1 and TRBJ2-2, with 9 nucleotides matching TRBD2. V lost 7 bases to trimming and J lost 4 bases; unmatched junction nucleotides: 7. The germline CDR1 and CDR2 sequences are SQVTM and ANQGSEA. The CDR3 is 14 residues long. CDR3 residues: CSAGTSYLTGELFF. CDR3 in DNA: TGCAGCGCAGGGACTAGCTACCTCACCGGGGAGCTGTTTTTT.

V is TRBV12-3 or TRBV12-4 and J is TRBJ2-3, with TRBD1 matching over 7 bases. J gave up 4 bases and V 9 bases, and 4 bases lay outside the gene matches. This CDR3 contains 12 residues. Here the CDR3 reads CASTGDADTQYF. The DNA of the CDR3 is TGTGCCAGTACAGGGGACGCAGATACGCAGTATTTT.

The genes are TRBV24-1 and TRBJ2-7, with D maybe TRBD1 (5 bases). V was clipped by 2 bases and J by 5 bases, with 12 bases between them. Germline loops: CDR1 KGHDR, CDR2 SFDVKD. The CDR3 runs 14 residues. The CDR3 protein is CATSDSGMLDEQYF. DNA for the CDR3: TGTGCCACCAGTGATTCAGGGATGCTGGACGAGCAGTACTTC.